Detailed here is one TCR beta chain. The sample belongs to a study of blood T cell repertoires in COVID-19. As for the study in general: The cDNA or gDNA used as material had been derived from T cells, B-cell-depleted T cells, or PBMCs.

Ages ranged from roughly 18 to 100 years, with residence in under 25 US areas. Germline CDR1 is LGHDT and CDR2 is YNNKEL (reference sequence). This CDR3 comprises 14 residues. V lost 3 bases and J lost 1, with 9 bases in between. The protocol was immunoSEQ multiplex PCR, while the TCRdb copy is restricted to in-frame clones and leaves out a portion. This table holds around 290,000 clones, roughly 86% found once. Source material: PBMCs or T cells enriched from blood (not recorded which). This chain joins TRBV3-1 (or the pseudogene TRBV3-2) and TRBJ1-2; perhaps TRBD1 as D (5 bases). This TCR was sampled from a young woman who had recovered from COVID-19. CDR3 bases: TGTGCCAGCAGCCAGGCAGGGCATAACTATGGCTACACCTTC. Its protein is CASSQAGHNYGYTF.